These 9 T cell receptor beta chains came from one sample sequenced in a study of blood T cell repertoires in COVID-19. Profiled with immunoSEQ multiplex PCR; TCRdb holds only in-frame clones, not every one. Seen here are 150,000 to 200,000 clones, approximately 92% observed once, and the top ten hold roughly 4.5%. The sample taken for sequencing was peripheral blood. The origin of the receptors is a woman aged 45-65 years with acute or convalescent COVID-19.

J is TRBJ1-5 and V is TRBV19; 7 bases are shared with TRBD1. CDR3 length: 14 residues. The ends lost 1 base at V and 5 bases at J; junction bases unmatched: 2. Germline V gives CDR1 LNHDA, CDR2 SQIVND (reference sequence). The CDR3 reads CASSIGQGDQPQHF. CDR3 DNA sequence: TGTGCCAGTAGTATAGGTCAGGGGGATCAGCCCCAGCATTTT. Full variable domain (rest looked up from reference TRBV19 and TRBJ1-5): DGGITQSPKYLFRKEGQNVTLSCEQNLNHDAMYWYRQDPGQGLRLIYYSQIVNDFQKGDIAEGYSVSREKKESFPLTVTSAQKNPTAFYLCASSIGQGDQPQHFGDGTRLSIL.

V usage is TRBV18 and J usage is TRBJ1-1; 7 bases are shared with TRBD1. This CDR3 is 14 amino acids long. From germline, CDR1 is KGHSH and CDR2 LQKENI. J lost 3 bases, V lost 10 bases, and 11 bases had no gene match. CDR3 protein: CATNIGGRDTEAFF. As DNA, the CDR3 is TGTGCCACCAATATAGGGGGCAGGGACACTGAAGCTTTCTTT.

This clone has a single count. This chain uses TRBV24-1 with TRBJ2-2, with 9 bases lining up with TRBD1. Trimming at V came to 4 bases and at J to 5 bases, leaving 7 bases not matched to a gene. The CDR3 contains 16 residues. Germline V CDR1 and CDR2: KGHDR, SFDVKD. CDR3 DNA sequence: TGTGCCACCAGTGACTCCGGGACAGGGATTACCGGGGAGCTGTTTTTT. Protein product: CATSDSGTGITGELFF.

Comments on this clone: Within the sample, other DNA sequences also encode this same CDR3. The CDR3 DNA reads TGTGCCAGCAGTCTCAACTATGGCTACACCTTC. The encoded protein is CASSLNYGYTF. The chain carries TRBV12-3 or TRBV12-4 and TRBJ1-2; no reliable D call. This CDR3 is 11 amino acids long. V lost 5 bases, J lost 2 bases, and 3 bases lay in between.

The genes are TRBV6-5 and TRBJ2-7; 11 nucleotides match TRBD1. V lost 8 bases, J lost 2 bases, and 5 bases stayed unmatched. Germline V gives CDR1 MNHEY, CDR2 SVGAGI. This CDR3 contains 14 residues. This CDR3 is CASGPGQGAYEQYF. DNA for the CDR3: TGTGCCAGCGGACCGGGACAGGGGGCCTACGAGCAGTACTTC.

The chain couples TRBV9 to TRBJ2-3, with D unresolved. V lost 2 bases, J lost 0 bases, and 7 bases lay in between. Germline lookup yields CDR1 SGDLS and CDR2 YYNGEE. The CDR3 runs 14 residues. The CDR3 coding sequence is TGTGCCAGCAGCGTTGGCCGAAGCACAGATACGCAGTATTTT. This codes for CASSVGRSTDTQYF.

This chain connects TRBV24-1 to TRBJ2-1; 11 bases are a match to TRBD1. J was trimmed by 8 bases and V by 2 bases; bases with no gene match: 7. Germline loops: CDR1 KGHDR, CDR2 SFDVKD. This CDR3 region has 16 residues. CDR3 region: CATSDYVDRGRDEQFF. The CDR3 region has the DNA TGTGCCACCAGTGATTACGTGGACAGGGGGCGCGATGAGCAGTTCTTC.

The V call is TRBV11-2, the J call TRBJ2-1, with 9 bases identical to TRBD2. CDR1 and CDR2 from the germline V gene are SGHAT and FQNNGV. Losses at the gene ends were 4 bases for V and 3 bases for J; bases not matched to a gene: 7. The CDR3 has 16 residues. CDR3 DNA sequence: TGTGCCAGCAGCTCGCGACTAGCGGCGGGCTACAATGAGCAGTTCTTC. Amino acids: CASSSRLAAGYNEQFF. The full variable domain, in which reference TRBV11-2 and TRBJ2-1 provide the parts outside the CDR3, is EAGVAQSPRYKIIEKRQSVAFWCNPISGHATLYWYQQILGQGPKLLIQFQNNGVVDDSQLPKDRFSAERLKGVDSTLKIQPAKLEDSAVYLCASSSRLAAGYNEQFFGPGTRLTVL.

The CDR3 here is CASSKAGGYMSSYNEQFF. The CDR3 DNA reads as TGTGCCAGTAGTAAGGCCGGGGGGTACATGAGCTCCTACAATGAGCAGTTCTTC. The rearrangement uses TRBV19 and TRBJ2-1; 7 bases align to TRBD2. The CDR3 spans 18 residues. In germline, CDR1 is LNHDA, CDR2 SQIVND (reference sequence). Trimming removed 4 bases from V and 0 bases from J; junction bases left unmatched: 12.